A selection of T cell receptor beta chains follows, all from one sample in a study of shared clonotypes between healthy human individuals. Produced via immunoSEQ multiplex PCR; TCRdb's table is partial and in-frame only. The sample includes around 980,000 clones, about 80% seen only once; the top ten take 0.6% to 0.7%. Sequenced: memory CD4+ T cells from PBMCs. These receptors were collected from a man aged 18 to 35 in good health. Some clones in this sample may be carry-over from other donors' samples. Each CDR3 is given with its conserved first and last residue. A D gene is named only where the DNA matches it firmly. A row's size may be missing; if present it is once, few, many or a size class.

D	size	J	V	CDR3	DNA
TRBD2	-	TRBJ2-2	TRBV7-3	CASSPRLAGGPYTGELFF	TGTGCCAGCAGCCCCAGACTAGCGGGAGGGCCTTACACCGGGGAGCTGTTTTTT
TRBD1	-	TRBJ2-7	TRBV2	CASSGTGTYEQYF	TGTGCCAGCAGTGGGACAGGAACGTACGAGCAGTACTTC
-	-	TRBJ2-5	TRBV5-1	CASSLGWLETQYF	TGCGCCAGCAGCTTGGGATGGTTGGAGACCCAGTACTTC
-	-	TRBJ2-5	TRBV19	CASSLQWSETQYF	TGTGCCAGTAGTCTTCAATGGTCAGAGACCCAGTACTTC
-	-	TRBJ2-4	TRBV7-9	CASSQSVGEENIQYF	TGTGCCAGCAGCCAAAGCGTTGGGGAGGAAAACATTCAGTACTTC
TRBD2	once	TRBJ2-7	TRBV28	CASSKVVGAGGWGLSYEQYF	TGTGCCAGCAGTAAGGTCGTCGGGGCGGGAGGTTGGGGCTTAAGCTACGAGCAGTACTTC
-	-	TRBJ1-3	TRBV30	CALDGAGNTIYF	TGTGCCCTGGACGGAGCTGGAAACACCATATATTTT
-	few	TRBJ1-3	TRBV5-6	CASSLRGAGNTIYF	TGTGCCAGCAGCTTACGAGGGGCGGGAAACACCATATATTTT
-	-	TRBJ1-4	TRBV19	CASSREGGEKLFF	TGTGCCAGTAGTCGGGAGGGTGGCGAAAAACTGTTTTTT
-	-	TRBJ1-4	TRBV6-5	CASSFTVDEKLFF	TGTGCCAGCAGCTTCACGGTAGATGAAAAACTGTTTTTT
TRBD2	-	TRBJ2-5	TRBV7-2	CASSPGPAGGETQYF	TGTGCCAGCAGCCCAGGCCCAGCGGGAGGAGAGACCCAGTACTTC
-	-	TRBJ1-2	TRBV28	CASSLVQGKVYGYTF	TGTGCCAGCAGTTTGGTGCAGGGGAAGGTCTATGGCTACACCTTC
TRBD2	-	TRBJ2-5	TRBV11-3	CASSFRGTNGETQYF	TGTGCCAGCAGCTTTAGAGGGACTAACGGCGAGACCCAGTACTTC
-	-	TRBJ2-2	TRBV14	CASSLLEGTNTGELFF	TGTGCCAGCAGCCTTCTCGAGGGTACGAACACCGGGGAGCTGTTTTTT
-	-	TRBJ2-7	TRBV27	CASSLSTATPTYEQYF	TGTGCCAGCAGTTTATCGACAGCAACGCCAACCTACGAGCAGTACTTC
-	-	TRBJ2-7	TRBV9	CASSLTGESSYEQYF	TGTGCCAGCAGCCTAACGGGGGAGAGTTCCTACGAGCAGTACTTC
TRBD1	few	TRBJ1-5	TRBV25-1	CASSEPDRGEPQHF	TGTGCCAGCAGTGAACCGGACAGGGGAGAGCCCCAGCATTTT
TRBD1	many	TRBJ2-7	TRBV29-1	CSVDAGRTGDSEQYF	TGCAGCGTTGACGCTGGACGGACAGGGGATAGCGAGCAGTACTTC
TRBD2	few	TRBJ2-3	TRBV5-4	CASSSGLAGSTDTQYF	TGTGCCAGCAGCTCAGGTCTAGCGGGTAGCACAGATACGCAGTATTTT
TRBD1	-	TRBJ1-1	TRBV29-1	CSVAGTVNTEAFF	TGCAGCGTTGCAGGGACAGTGAACACTGAAGCTTTCTTT
TRBD2	-	TRBJ2-3	TRBV29-1	CSMVLAGLSTDTQYF	TGCAGCATGGTACTAGCGGGCCTTAGCACAGATACGCAGTATTTT
TRBD1	few	TRBJ2-2	TRBV2	CASKQGYTGELFF	TGTGCCAGCAAACAGGGGTACACCGGGGAGCTGTTTTTT
-	-	TRBJ1-1	TRBV5-1	CASSLDLGGAGAFF	TGCGCCAGCAGCTTGGATCTCGGGGGCGCGGGGGCTTTCTTT
-	-	TRBJ2-1	TRBV5-1	CASRRLVGYNEQFF	TGCGCCAGCAGACGACTAGTAGGCTACAATGAGCAGTTCTTC
-	-	TRBJ2-1	TRBV6-5	CASTNAGEQFF	TGTGCCAGCACCAACGCGGGTGAGCAGTTCTTC
-	-	TRBJ1-2	TRBV7-8	CASSIREFYGYTF	TGTGCCAGCAGCATTAGGGAATTCTATGGCTACACCTTC
-	few	TRBJ2-3	TRBV7-2	CASSLARGGDTQYF	TGTGCCAGCAGCTTAGCCCGGGGAGGAGATACGCAGTATTTT
-	-	TRBJ1-1	TRBV5-1	CASSLVAPNTEAFF	TGCGCCAGCAGCTTGGTGGCGCCGAACACTGAAGCTTTCTTT
TRBD2	few	TRBJ2-3	TRBV7-9	CASSSRASGSTDTQYF	TGTGCCAGCAGCTCTCGCGCTAGCGGGAGCACAGATACGCAGTATTTT
-	many	TRBJ1-1	TRBV30	CAWRDSPAGTEAFF	TGTGCCTGGAGGGACTCGCCGGCGGGCACTGAAGCTTTCTTT
-	-	TRBJ1-1	TRBV4-1	CASRQGRAGPNTEAFF	TGCGCCAGCAGACAGGGCAGGGCGGGGCCGAACACTGAAGCTTTCTTT
-	-	TRBJ1-3	TRBV2	CASSETDSGNTIYF	TGTGCCAGCAGTGAAACGGACTCTGGAAACACCATATATTTT
-	-	TRBJ2-7	TRBV6-5	CASSYSGATYEQYF	TGTGCCAGCAGTTACTCGGGAGCAACCTACGAGCAGTACTTC
-	once	TRBJ2-4	TRBV4-2	CASSPDAVAKNIQYF	TGTGCCAGCAGCCCTGACGCCGTAGCCAAAAACATTCAGTACTTC
-	-	TRBJ2-7	TRBV5-1	CASSLGLVWDSYEQYF	TGCGCCAGCAGCTTGGGACTAGTATGGGACTCCTACGAGCAGTACTTC
TRBD2	-	TRBJ2-1	TRBV7-8	CASSPMGGAYNEQFF	TGTGCCAGCAGCCCCATGGGAGGGGCCTACAATGAGCAGTTCTTC
-	-	TRBJ2-5	TRBV2	CASLRAGRETQYF	TGTGCCAGCCTCCGGGCGGGCAGGGAGACCCAGTACTTC
TRBD1	-	TRBJ1-2	TRBV11-3	CASSLNHRGYGYTF	TGTGCCAGCAGCTTAAATCACAGGGGCTATGGCTACACCTTC
-	-	TRBJ2-1	TRBV7-6	CASSAQGSSPYNEQFF	TGTGCCAGCAGCGCTCAGGGGAGTTCACCCTACAATGAGCAGTTCTTC
-	-	TRBJ2-2	TRBV5-1	CASSLLVLANTGELFF	TGCGCCAGCAGCTTGTTGGTACTAGCGAACACCGGGGAGCTGTTTTTT
-	-	TRBJ2-7	TRBV18	CASSRSRTEEQYF	TGTGCCAGCTCACGAAGTCGTACGGAAGAGCAGTACTTC
-	-	TRBJ1-1	TRBV28	CASSLWGIGLGPEAFF	TGTGCCAGCAGTTTATGGGGCATAGGCCTGGGCCCTGAAGCTTTCTTT
TRBD1	once	TRBJ2-7	TRBV11-2	CASSAGQGTTYEQYF	TGTGCCAGCAGCGCGGGACAGGGAACTACCTACGAGCAGTACTTC
-	-	TRBJ1-2	TRBV4-2	CASSPEPRTDLGYTF	TGTGCCAGCAGCCCCGAACCCAGGACAGACTTGGGCTACACCTTC
TRBD1	-	TRBJ1-1	TRBV4-1	CASSQPLRGRVNTEAFF	TGCGCCAGCAGCCAACCCCTAAGGGGGCGGGTAAACACTGAAGCTTTCTTT